This T cell receptor beta chain is drawn from a study of blood T cells in healthy people across ages. The CDR3 is made up of 15 amino acids. V was trimmed by 3 bases and J by 5 bases, leaving 13 bases between them. Per germline, CDR1 LGHDT and CDR2 YNNKEL (reference sequence). With a J-beta primer mix and a sample-barcoded 5' primer, a second PCR ran 7 to 11 cycles. One entry per CDR3 protein results from TCRdb running MiXCR on the 5' RACE reads. The table has under 800,000 distinct CDR3 sequences, roughly 21% seen once; the top ten hold under 4%. This clonotype was seen only a few times. V usage is TRBV3-1 and J usage is TRBJ2-2; D not resolved. This receptor was identified in a man in his 70s in good health. Input material: blood. The CDR3: CASSQQVTGTGELFF. The DNA for the CDR3 is TGTGCCAGCAGCCAGCAAGTGACCGGAACCGGGGAGCTGTTTTTT.